A single sample is the source of the 15 T cell receptor beta chains below, sequenced in a study of CD4 T cells in relation to SARS-CoV-2 and coronaviruses. No cognate antigen is known for these TCRs. TCRdb keeps only in-frame clones here, not all; method: immunoSEQ multiplex PCR. The sample records some 11,000 clones, approximately 69% being singletons. Before the COVID-19 pandemic, during about 2010-2018, CD4+ T cells were taken from unexposed donors. The cells were cultured for approximately ten days before CD4+ T cells were isolated. The sequenced sample consisted of CD4+ T cells from PBMCs, cultured in vitro. The receptors come from a human donor in good health.

The chain links TRBV13 to TRBJ2-7; the D gene is possibly TRBD2 (5 bases). The CDR3 runs to 15 residues. Germline lookup yields CDR1 PRHDT and CDR2 FYEKMQ (reference sequence). Trimming pared 3 bases from V and 6 bases from J, leaving 18 bases between. The CDR3 spells CASSFGLSGLSEQYF. The CDR3, as DNA: TGTGCCAGCAGCTTTGGTTTAAGCGGTCTCAGCGAGCAGTACTTC.

This chain connects TRBV6-6 to TRBJ2-1; the D is unclear. The CDR3 is 14 amino acids. Trimming removed 2 bases from V and 7 bases from J, with 12 bases in between. The V gene's germline CDR1 is MNHNY and CDR2 SVGAGI (reference sequence). The DNA of the CDR3 is TGTGCCAGCAGTTACCCCAGCTCTAGAAATGAGCAGTTCTTC. Its protein product is CASSYPSSRNEQFF.

The V and J genes are TRBV5-6 and TRBJ2-5, with 9 nucleotides matching TRBD2. In germline, CDR1 is SGHDT, CDR2 YYEEEE. V shed 3 bases, J shed 4 bases, and the junction held 13 bases outside the gene matches. There are 17 residues in the CDR3. This CDR3 reads CASSWYSRLAGPETQYF. DNA of the CDR3: TGTGCCAGCAGCTGGTACTCCCGGCTAGCGGGGCCAGAGACCCAGTACTTC. The full variable domain, rest sourced from reference TRBV5-6 and TRBJ2-5, is DAGVTQSPTHLIKTRGQQVTLRCSPKSGHDTVSWYQQALGQGPQFIFQYYEEEERQRGNFPDRFSGHQFPNYSSELNVNALLLGDSALYLCASSWYSRLAGPETQYFGPGTRLLVL.

V and J are TRBV3-1 (or the pseudogene TRBV3-2) and TRBJ2-1; tentatively, D is TRBD1 (6 bases). The CDR3 totals 14 residues. CDR1 and CDR2 (germline): LGHDT, YNNKEL (reference sequence). V gave up 3 bases and J gave up 10 bases, with 16 bases separating them. This CDR3 is CASSQPTGRQEQFF. In nucleotides, the CDR3 is TGTGCCAGCAGCCAGCCGACAGGACGGCAAGAGCAGTTCTTC.

The V and J genes are TRBV4-2 and TRBJ2-5; tentatively, D is TRBD1 (8 bases). Germline CDR1 is LGHNA and CDR2 is YNFKEQ. Trimming removed 0 bases from V and 5 bases from J, with 19 bases in between. This CDR3 has 17 residues. The CDR3 reads CASSQEGAGGGGETQYF. In DNA form, the CDR3 reads TGTGCCAGCAGCCAAGAGGGGGCAGGGGGCGGGGGTGAGACCCAGTACTTC.

The chain couples TRBV3-1 (or the pseudogene TRBV3-2) to TRBJ1-2, with TRBD1 matching 7 bases. Germline V gene lookup returns CDR1 LGHDT and CDR2 YNNKEL (reference sequence). The CDR3 contains 14 residues. V was pared by 6 bases and J by 3 bases, with 7 bases of the junction left unmatched. The CDR3 sequence: CASSRGQAHYGYTF. CDR3 DNA sequence: TGTGCCAGCAGTCGCGGACAGGCCCACTATGGCTACACCTTC.

The chain links TRBV6-6 to TRBJ1-3; tentative D call: TRBD1 (5 bases). With 6 bases removed from V and 0 bases from J, the gap between germline ends came to 12 bases. The CDR3 is made up of 15 amino acids. Germline CDR1 MNHNY, CDR2 SVGAGI (reference sequence). The CDR3 region has the DNA TGTGCCAGCAGACTGGGACTTCCCTCTGGAAACACCATATATTTT. Its translation: CASRLGLPSGNTIYF.

V is TRBV5-6 and J is TRBJ2-3, with TRBD2 as a possible D gene (6 bases). Germline V gene sequence: CDR1 SGHDT, CDR2 YYEEEE. CDR3 length equals 15 residues. Between the trimmed V and J ends, which lost 2 bases and 1 base, there was a span of 11 bases. As DNA, the CDR3 is TGTGCCAGCAGCTTACGCGGAGGGGGCACAGATACGCAGTATTTT. It codes for CASSLRGGGTDTQYF.

This clone was counted a few times. CDR3 sequence (DNA): TGTGCCAGCAGCGTAGCACAGGGGGCCTATGGCTACACCTTC. Its protein product is CASSVAQGAYGYTF. The chain couples TRBV9 to TRBJ1-2; 9 bases map to TRBD1. Germline V CDR1 and CDR2: SGDLS, YYNGEE. The junction had 1 base not matched to a gene; V was cut back by 0 bases and J by 4 bases. The CDR3 covers 14 residues. The entire variable domain, with the rest obtained from reference TRBV9 and TRBJ1-2, is as follows: DSGVTQTPKHLITATGQRVTLRCSPRSGDLSVYWYQQSLDQGLQFLIQYYNGEERAKGNILERFSAQQFPDLHSELNLSSLELGDSALYFCASSVAQGAYGYTFGSGTRLTVV.

Only a few counts were recorded for this clone. The DNA for the CDR3 is TGTGCCAGCAGCTTAGTTGGCAGAATGCCTGCTGGAAACACCATATATTTT. This sequence encodes CASSLVGRMPAGNTIYF. J is TRBJ1-3 and V is TRBV11-2; D not resolved. CDR3 size: 17 residues. The V end lost 1 base, the J end lost 2 bases, and 15 bases lay between the germline ends. CDR1 and CDR2 from the germline V gene are SGHAT and FQNNGV. Full variable domain (rest looked up from reference TRBV11-2 and TRBJ1-3): EAGVAQSPRYKIIEKRQSVAFWCNPISGHATLYWYQQILGQGPKLLIQFQNNGVVDDSQLPKDRFSAERLKGVDSTLKIQPAKLEDSAVYLCASSLVGRMPAGNTIYFGEGSWLTVV.

V and J are TRBV19 and TRBJ2-2; the match to TRBD2 covers 10 bases. Unmatched junction bases numbered 10, after V lost 5 bases and J lost 1 base. This CDR3 has 18 residues. CDR1 is LNHDA and CDR2 is SQIVND in the germline V gene (reference sequence). CDR3 bases: TGTGCCAGTAGTGGGAGCGGGGGGGCCTATCTGAACACCGGGGAGCTGTTTTTT. Translation: CASSGSGGAYLNTGELFF. The full variable domain, rest sourced from reference TRBV19 and TRBJ2-2, is DGGITQSPKYLFRKEGQNVTLSCEQNLNHDAMYWYRQDPGQGLRLIYYSQIVNDFQKGDIAEGYSVSREKKESFPLTVTSAQKNPTAFYLCASSGSGGAYLNTGELFFGEGSRLTVL.

The rearrangement joins TRBV12-3 or TRBV12-4 to TRBJ2-5; the D call may be TRBD1 or TRBD2 (7 bases each). The CDR3 extends over 13 amino acids. V was clipped by 6 bases and J by 5 bases, with 13 bases between them. The chain's CDR3 is CASRGRGRETQYF. The CDR3 nucleotides are TGTGCCAGCAGGGGGAGGGGGCGGGAGACCCAGTACTTC.

This clone occurred once. DNA of the CDR3: TGTGCCAGCAGTGATATAGCGGGACACTCCTACAATGAGCAGTTCTTC. Translated: CASSDIAGHSYNEQFF. The rearrangement joins TRBV25-1 to TRBJ2-1, with 8 positions matching TRBD2. This CDR3 is 16 amino acids long. V shed 3 bases and J 0 bases; nucleotides not matched to a gene: 4. Per germline, CDR1 MGHDK and CDR2 SYGVNS.

The rearrangement joins TRBV7-8 to TRBJ1-6, with a weak D call TRBD1 (6 bases). Germline values: CDR1 SGHVS, CDR2 FQNEAQ. This CDR3 is 16 amino acids long. Trimming removed 8 bases from V and 4 bases from J, with 18 bases in between. CDR3 nucleotide sequence: TGTGCCAGCGGTTCAGGGGCGGCTCTTTATAATTCACCCCTCCACTTT. Encoded protein: CASGSGAALYNSPLHF. The entire variable domain, with the rest obtained from reference TRBV7-8 and TRBJ1-6, is as follows: GAGVSQSPRYKVAKRGQDVALRCDPISGHVSLFWYQQALGQGPEFLTYFQNEAQLDKSGLPSDRFFAERPEGSVSTLKIQRTQQEDSAVYLCASGSGAALYNSPLHFGNGTRLTVT.

This clone was found a few times. V gene TRBV30 combines with J gene TRBJ1-1; TRBD1 might be the D (5 bases). Trimming removed 5 bases from V and 1 base from J, with 11 bases in between. The germline V gene has CDR1 GTSNPN and CDR2 SVGIG (reference sequence). The CDR3 loop spans 13 amino acids. CDR3 protein: CAWETEWNTEAFF. The CDR3 coding sequence is TGTGCCTGGGAGACAGAATGGAACACTGAAGCTTTCTTT.